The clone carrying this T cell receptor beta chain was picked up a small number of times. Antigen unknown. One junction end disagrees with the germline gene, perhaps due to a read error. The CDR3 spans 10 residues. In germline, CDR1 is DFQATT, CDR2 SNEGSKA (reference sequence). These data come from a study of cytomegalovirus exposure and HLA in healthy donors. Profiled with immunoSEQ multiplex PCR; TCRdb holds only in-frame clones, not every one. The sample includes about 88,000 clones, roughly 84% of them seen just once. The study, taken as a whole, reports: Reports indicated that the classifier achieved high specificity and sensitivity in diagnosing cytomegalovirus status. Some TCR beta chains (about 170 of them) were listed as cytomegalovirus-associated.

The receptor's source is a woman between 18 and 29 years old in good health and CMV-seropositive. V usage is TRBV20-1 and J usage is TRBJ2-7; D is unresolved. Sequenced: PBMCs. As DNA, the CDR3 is TGCAGTGTGAGTGGGCAGTTTGTGGACTTC. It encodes CSVSGQFVDF.